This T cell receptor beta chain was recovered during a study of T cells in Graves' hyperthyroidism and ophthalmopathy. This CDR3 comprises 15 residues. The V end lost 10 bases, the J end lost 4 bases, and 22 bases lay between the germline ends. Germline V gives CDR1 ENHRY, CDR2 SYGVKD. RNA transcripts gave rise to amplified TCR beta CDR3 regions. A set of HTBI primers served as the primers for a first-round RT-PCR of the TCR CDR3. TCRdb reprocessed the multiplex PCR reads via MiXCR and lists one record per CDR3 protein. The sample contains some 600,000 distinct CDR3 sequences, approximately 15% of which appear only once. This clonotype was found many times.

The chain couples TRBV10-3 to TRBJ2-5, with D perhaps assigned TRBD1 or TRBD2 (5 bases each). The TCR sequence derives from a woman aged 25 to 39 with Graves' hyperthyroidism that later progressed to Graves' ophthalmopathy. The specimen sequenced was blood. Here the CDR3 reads CATVGSGAGGETQYF. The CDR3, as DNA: TGTGCCACCGTCGGGTCCGGGGCCGGAGGAGAGACCCAGTACTTC.